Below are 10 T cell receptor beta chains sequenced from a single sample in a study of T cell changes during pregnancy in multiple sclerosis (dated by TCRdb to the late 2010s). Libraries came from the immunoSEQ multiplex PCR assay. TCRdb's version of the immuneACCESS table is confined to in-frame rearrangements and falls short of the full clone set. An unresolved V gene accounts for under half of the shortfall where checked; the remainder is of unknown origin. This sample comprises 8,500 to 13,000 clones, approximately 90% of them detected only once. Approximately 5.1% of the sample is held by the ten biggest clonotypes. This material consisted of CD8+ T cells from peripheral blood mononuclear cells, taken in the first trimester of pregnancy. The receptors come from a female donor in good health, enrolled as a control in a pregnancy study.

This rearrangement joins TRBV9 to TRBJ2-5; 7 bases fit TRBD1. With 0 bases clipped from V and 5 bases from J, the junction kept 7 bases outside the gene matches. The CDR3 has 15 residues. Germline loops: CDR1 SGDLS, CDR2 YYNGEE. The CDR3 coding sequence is TGTGCCAGCAGCGTAGGGCAGGGGGAGTCGGAGACCCAGTACTTC. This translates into CASSVGQGESETQYF.

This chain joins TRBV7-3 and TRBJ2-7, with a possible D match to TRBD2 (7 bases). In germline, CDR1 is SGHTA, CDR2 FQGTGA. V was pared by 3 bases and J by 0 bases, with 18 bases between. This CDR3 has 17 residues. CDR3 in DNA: TGTGCCAGCAGCTTCGCCAATACGGGGGGCCTCTCCTACGAGCAGTACTTC. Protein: CASSFANTGGLSYEQYF.

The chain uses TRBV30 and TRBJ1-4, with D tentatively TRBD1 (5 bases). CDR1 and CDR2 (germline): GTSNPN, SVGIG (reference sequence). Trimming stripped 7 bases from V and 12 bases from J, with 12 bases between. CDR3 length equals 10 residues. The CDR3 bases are TGTGCCTCGGGGGATTGGGAACTGTTTTTT. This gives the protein CASGDWELFF.

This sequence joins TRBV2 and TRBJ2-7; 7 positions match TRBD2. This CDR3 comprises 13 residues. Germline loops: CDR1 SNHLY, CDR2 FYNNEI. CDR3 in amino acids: CASGQNIIYEQYF. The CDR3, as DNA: TGTGCTAGCGGGCAGAATATAATCTACGAGCAGTACTTC.

The CDR3: CASRPDNSGANVLTF. CDR3 DNA sequence: TGCGCCAGCAGACCAGACAACTCTGGGGCCAACGTCCTGACTTTC. The chain employs TRBV5-1 and TRBJ2-6; no clear D gene. V lost 5 bases, J lost 0 bases, and 9 bases lay in between. This CDR3 contains 15 residues. Germline CDR1 is SGHRS and CDR2 is YFSETQ.

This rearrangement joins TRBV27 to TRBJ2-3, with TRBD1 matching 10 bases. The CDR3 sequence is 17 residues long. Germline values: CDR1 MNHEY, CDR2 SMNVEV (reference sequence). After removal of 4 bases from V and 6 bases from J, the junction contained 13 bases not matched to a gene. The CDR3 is CASSSTLGQGGKDTQYF. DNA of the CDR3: TGTGCCAGCAGTTCTACCCTCGGACAGGGGGGGAAGGATACGCAGTATTTT.

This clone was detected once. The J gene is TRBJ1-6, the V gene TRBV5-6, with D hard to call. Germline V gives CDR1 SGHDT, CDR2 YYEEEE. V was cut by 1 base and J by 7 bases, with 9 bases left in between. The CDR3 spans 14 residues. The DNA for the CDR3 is TGTGCCAGCAGCTTGAGATTGGGCAATTCACCCCTCCACTTT. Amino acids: CASSLRLGNSPLHF.

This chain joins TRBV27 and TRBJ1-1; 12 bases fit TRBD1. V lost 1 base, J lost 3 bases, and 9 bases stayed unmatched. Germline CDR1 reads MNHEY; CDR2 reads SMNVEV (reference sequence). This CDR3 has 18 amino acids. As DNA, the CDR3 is TGTGCCAGCAGTTTATACGCCGGGACAGGGGGCTTGGACACTGAAGCTTTCTTT. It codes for CASSLYAGTGGLDTEAFF.

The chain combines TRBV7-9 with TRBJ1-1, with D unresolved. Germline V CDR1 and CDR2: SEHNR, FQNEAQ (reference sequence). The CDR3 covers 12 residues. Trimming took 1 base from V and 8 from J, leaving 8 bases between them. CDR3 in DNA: TGTGCCAGCAGCTTAGGGTCACACGAAGCTTTCTTT. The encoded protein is CASSLGSHEAFF.

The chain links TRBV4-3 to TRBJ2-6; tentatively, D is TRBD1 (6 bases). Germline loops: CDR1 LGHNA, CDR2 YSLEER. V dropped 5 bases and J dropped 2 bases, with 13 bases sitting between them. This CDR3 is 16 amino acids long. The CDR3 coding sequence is TGCGCCAGCAGCGTAACGAGGGGGACTGGGGCCAACGTCCTGACTTTC. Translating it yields CASSVTRGTGANVLTF.